The 23 T cell receptor beta chains listed next were all sequenced from one sample in a study of Ad26.COV2.S vaccination and SARS-CoV-2 variants. The treatment is: about 20 received Ad26.COV2.S at low or high dose, single or two shots; about 5 received placebo; per-sample allocation not given. Samples were taken on day 63 after the first vaccine or placebo injection. Using immunoSEQ multiplex PCR, the repertoire was profiled, and TCRdb retains in-frame clones only, with some absent. The sample carries hundreds of thousands of clones, about 89% recorded once. The sample here was peripheral blood, taken in a trial of Ad26.COV2.S vaccine versus placebo. The receptor source for this set is a person between 18 and 65 years old who received the Ad26.COV2.S COVID-19 vaccine or a placebo.

This clone was counted a few times. V gene TRBV19 combines with J gene TRBJ1-5; D gene uncertain. The CDR3 runs 14 residues. V lost 3 bases and J lost 0, with 6 bases in between. CDR1 is LNHDA and CDR2 is SQIVND in the germline V gene (reference sequence). CDR3 bases: TGTGCCAGTAGTATCCAGTATAGCAATCAGCCCCAGCATTTT. Protein sequence: CASSIQYSNQPQHF.

V is TRBV2 and J is TRBJ2-1, with 7 bases matching TRBD2. The V and J ends lost 8 bases and 12 bases, in that order; junction bases with no gene match: 13. This CDR3 has 13 residues. Germline values: CDR1 SNHLY, CDR2 FYNNEI. This CDR3 is CASSAPSGGAQFF. The CDR3 nucleotides are TGTGCCAGCTCGGCCCCGTCGGGAGGAGCGCAGTTCTTC.

This clone was picked up a small number of times. The chain combines TRBV6-5 with TRBJ1-4; a possible D gene is TRBD1 (5 bases). V was cut by 7 bases and J by 8 bases, with 20 bases left in between. In germline, CDR1 is MNHEY, CDR2 SVGAGI. The CDR3 is made up of 15 amino acids. CDR3 nucleotides: TGTGCCAGCATCCCGGGGAGGGGAGTTGAAGAAAAACTGTTTTTT. It encodes CASIPGRGVEEKLFF.

The rearrangement links TRBV6-5 to TRBJ1-1; 10 bases line up with TRBD1. The germline gives CDR1 MNHEY, CDR2 SVGAGI. The CDR3 is 13 residues long. The V segment lost 7 bases and the J segment 3 bases; nucleotides outside the gene matches: 2. The CDR3: CASMGQGYTEAFF. The CDR3 DNA follows: TGTGCCAGCATGGGACAGGGGTACACTGAAGCTTTCTTT.

On this clone itself: Within the sample, other DNA sequences also encode this same CDR3. The chain has TRBV11-2 and TRBJ1-3; D perhaps matches TRBD1 (6 bases). Germline lookup yields CDR1 SGHAT and CDR2 FQNNGV. The CDR3 is 14 amino acids. V was shortened by 1 base and J by 4 bases, with 8 bases between the two germline ends. The CDR3 loop is CASSLAGAGNTIYF. CDR3 coding DNA: TGTGCCAGCAGCTTAGCGGGGGCCGGAAACACCATATATTTT.

This clone showed up just once. The rearrangement links TRBV28 to TRBJ2-5; no reliable D call. CDR1 and CDR2 from the germline V gene are MDHEN and SYDVKM. Trimming took 5 bases from V and 0 from J, leaving 7 bases between them. CDR3 length: 13 amino acids. This CDR3 is CASSPMNQETQYF. The DNA for the CDR3 is TGTGCCAGCAGTCCGATGAACCAAGAGACCCAGTACTTC.

The CDR3: CASSLGAAVTDTQYF. DNA of the CDR3: TGTGCCAGCAGCTTAGGCGCGGCAGTCACAGATACGCAGTATTTT. The chain uses TRBV13 and TRBJ2-3, with D unclear. This CDR3 contains 15 residues. V was clipped by 0 bases and J by 2 bases, with 9 bases between them. The germline CDR1 and CDR2 sequences are PRHDT and FYEKMQ (reference sequence). Supplemented by reference TRBV13 and TRBJ2-3, the full variable domain reads AAGVIQSPRHLIKEKRETATLKCYPIPRHDTVYWYQQGPGQDPQFLISFYEKMQSDKGSIPDRFSAQQFSDYHSELNMSSLELGDSALYFCASSLGAAVTDTQYFGPGTRLTVL.

This chain links TRBV5-8 with TRBJ2-5, with no clear D. Between the trimmed V and J ends, which lost 4 bases and 2 bases, there was a span of 12 bases. This CDR3 comprises 14 residues. Germline V gene lookup returns CDR1 SGHTS and CDR2 YDEGEE. CDR3: CASSPTNSQETQYF. The CDR3, as DNA: TGTGCCAGCAGCCCGACCAACAGTCAAGAGACCCAGTACTTC.

The chain combines TRBV30 with TRBJ1-3, with D possibly matching TRBD1 (6 bases). The CDR3 sequence is 16 residues long. The V gene lost 2 bases and the J gene lost 1 base, with 15 bases spanning the gap. Germline V gene data show CDR1 as GTSNPN and CDR2 as SVGIG (reference sequence). CDR3 region: CAWSKEGVSSGNTIYF. CDR3 in DNA: TGTGCCTGGAGTAAGGAGGGGGTTTCTTCTGGAAACACCATATATTTT.

The gene calls are TRBV6-2 or TRBV6-3 and TRBJ2-3, with TRBD2 matching 9 bases. The V gene end was trimmed by 1 base and the J gene end by 5 bases; junction bases not matched to a gene: 4. The V gene's germline CDR1 is MNHEY and CDR2 SVGEGT. CDR3 length equals 15 residues. The CDR3 loop is CASSYFSGRLDTQYF. The DNA of the CDR3 is TGTGCCAGCAGTTACTTTAGCGGGAGACTAGATACGCAGTATTTT.

To note about this clone: Additional DNA sequences in this sample encode the identical CDR3. The V call is TRBV11-3, the J call TRBJ2-5, with D perhaps TRBD1 or TRBD2 (5 bases each). The CDR3 contains 13 residues. The V end was cut by 3 bases, the J end by 1 base, with 6 bases between. The germline V gene encodes CDR1 SGHNT and CDR2 YENEEA. The chain's CDR3 is CASSLGPQETQYF. CDR3 coding DNA: TGTGCCAGCAGCTTGGGACCCCAAGAGACCCAGTACTTC.

J is TRBJ1-5 and V is TRBV6-1; perhaps TRBD1 as D (6 bases). Germline V lookup: CDR1 MNHNS, CDR2 SASEGT. The V and J ends lost 2 bases and 0 bases respectively, with 8 bases between them. The CDR3 spans 15 residues. The CDR3 region is CASSERGNSNQPQHF. The CDR3 DNA reads TGTGCCAGCAGTGAAAGGGGGAATAGCAATCAGCCCCAGCATTTT.

V is TRBV18 and J is TRBJ1-2, with TRBD1 matching 7 bases. Germline trimming cut 3 bases from V and 3 bases from J; bases unmatched to any gene: 4. The CDR3 has 14 amino acids. CDR1 is KGHSH and CDR2 is LQKENI in the germline V gene. DNA of the CDR3: TGTGCCAGCTCACCCATCGACAGGGACTATGGCTACACCTTC. Translation gives CASSPIDRDYGYTF. Supplemented by reference TRBV18 and TRBJ1-2, the full variable domain reads NAGVMQNPRHLVRRRGQEARLRCSPMKGHSHVYWYRQLPEEGLKFMVYLQKENIIDESGMPKERFSAEFPKEGPSILRIQQVVRGDSAAYFCASSPIDRDYGYTFGSGTRLTVV.

The sample holds one count of this clone. The rearrangement links TRBV5-1 to TRBJ1-4, with D maybe TRBD1 (5 bases). Trimming stripped 4 bases from V and 0 bases from J, with 13 bases between. The germline CDR1 and CDR2 sequences are SGHRS and YFSETQ. CDR3 size: 16 residues. The CDR3 is CASSGGRTATNEKLFF. The CDR3 coding sequence is TGCGCCAGCAGCGGGGGACGGACTGCAACTAATGAAAAACTGTTTTTT.

V is TRBV5-1 and J is TRBJ1-3; D might be TRBD1 (6 bases). Trimming cost V 3 bases and J 1 base, with 17 bases left between them. Germline values: CDR1 SGHRS, CDR2 YFSETQ. The CDR3 spans 17 residues. The CDR3 DNA reads as TGCGCCAGCAGCTCGGATGGGGGCGAGGGTTCTGGAAACACCATATATTTT. This gives the protein CASSSDGGEGSGNTIYF.

This chain uses TRBV6-5 with TRBJ2-7, with D perhaps matching TRBD1 or TRBD2 (6 bases each). Trimming left V 6 bases short and J 1 base short, with 16 bases between. Germline V CDR1 and CDR2: MNHEY, SVGAGI. The CDR3 is 15 amino acids. CDR3 sequence reads: CASRGAEGLSYEQYF. The CDR3 region has the DNA TGTGCCAGCAGGGGGGCGGAGGGGCTATCCTACGAGCAGTACTTC.

The V gene is TRBV28, the J gene TRBJ2-1; TRBD1 matches 8 bases. The CDR3 consists of 12 residues. The germline gives CDR1 MDHEN, CDR2 SYDVKM. After removal of 7 bases from V and 7 bases from J, the junction contained 3 bases not matched to a gene. The CDR3 is CASKTGENEQFF. DNA of the CDR3: TGTGCCAGCAAGACAGGGGAGAATGAGCAGTTCTTC.

The CDR3 coding sequence is TGTGCCAGTAGTATGATGTTCACAGGGAGTACTGAAGCTTTCTTT. Encoded protein: CASSMMFTGSTEAFF. This rearrangement joins TRBV19 to TRBJ1-1; D perhaps matches TRBD1 (6 bases). CDR1 LNHDA and CDR2 SQIVND come from the germline V gene (reference sequence). The V end was cut by 3 bases, the J end by 5 bases, with 16 bases between. This CDR3 has 15 amino acids. The complete variable domain, with remaining parts taken from reference TRBV19 and TRBJ1-1, reads DGGITQSPKYLFRKEGQNVTLSCEQNLNHDAMYWYRQDPGQGLRLIYYSQIVNDFQKGDIAEGYSVSREKKESFPLTVTSAQKNPTAFYLCASSMMFTGSTEAFFGQGTRLTVV.

The genes are TRBV2 and TRBJ1-2; D remains ambiguous. Trimming pared 7 bases from V and 0 bases from J, leaving 12 bases between. Germline-derived CDR1 and CDR2 are SNHLY and FYNNEI. The CDR3 is 14 residues long. CDR3 DNA: TGTGCCAGCAAGCCCCCCCGAGCTAACTATGGCTACACCTTC. Protein: CASKPPRANYGYTF.

This clone was seen only once. The chain combines TRBV6-1 with TRBJ1-2, with 8 bases that match TRBD1. The germline V gene has CDR1 MNHNS and CDR2 SASEGT. The V segment lost 2 bases and the J segment 4 bases; nucleotides outside the gene matches: 9. The CDR3 runs 16 residues. The CDR3 DNA reads as TGTGCCAGCAGTGAAAAGGGGACAGGCCTCTTCTATGGCTACACCTTC. Protein sequence: CASSEKGTGLFYGYTF.

This chain joins TRBV5-4 and TRBJ1-1; D remains ambiguous. This CDR3 is built from 14 residues. Germline-derived CDR1 and CDR2 are SGHNT and YYREEE (reference sequence). Trimming took 1 base from V and 1 from J, leaving 8 bases between them. CDR3 amino acids: CASSLWGWNTEAFF. The CDR3 nucleotides are TGTGCCAGCAGCTTGTGGGGTTGGAACACTGAAGCTTTCTTT.

The V and J genes are TRBV18 and TRBJ2-7, with TRBD1 identical over 8 bases. This CDR3 is built from 15 residues. V lost 6 bases, J lost 7 bases, and 14 bases stayed unmatched. Germline CDR1 is KGHSH and CDR2 is LQKENI. In DNA, the CDR3 is TGTGCCAGCTCCCCGGACAGGGTGATGATGGGGGAGCAGTACTTC. Translated: CASSPDRVMMGEQYF.

This chain links TRBV9 with TRBJ2-3; D is ambiguous. CDR1 and CDR2 (germline): SGDLS, YYNGEE. This CDR3 region has 14 residues. The V and J ends lost 1 base and 4 bases respectively, with 10 bases between them. DNA for the CDR3: TGTGCCAGCAGCGTAACTCCAGACTCAGATACGCAGTATTTT. The encoded protein is CASSVTPDSDTQYF.